This is a list of T cell receptor beta chains from one sample in a study of T-cell memory formation after mild COVID-19. Each CDR3 protein is one row after TCRdb ran MiXCR on the 5' RACE reads. Counted here are fewer than 450,000 distinct CDR3 sequences, approximately 21% occurring once; the ten biggest clones make up around 12%. Sequencing used PBMCs or a T cell subset sorted from them (not recorded which). These receptors all stem from an adult woman who had mild COVID-19 (a few samples of this study predate the infection). Cell type and time point are not known. The CDR3 runs from the conserved cysteine through the conserved F or W. D genes are given only for firm matches. Clone size, where shown, is once, few, many, or a class for clones that have expanded.

J: TRBJ1-5
V: TRBV5-1
size: few
D: -
DNA: TGCGCCAGCAGCTTGGGTCTCGGAGGCAATCAGCCCCAGCATTTT
CDR3: CASSLGLGGNQPQHF

J: TRBJ2-5
V: TRBV5-6
size: -
D: -
DNA: TGTGCCAGCAGCCCCCAGGACTGGGAGACCCAGTACTTC
CDR3: CASSPQDWETQYF

J: TRBJ1-2
V: TRBV12-3/TRBV12-4
size: -
D: -
DNA: TGTGCCAGCACGGGGAACAGGGAACGTGGCTACACCTTC
CDR3: CASTGNRERGYTF

J: TRBJ2-1
V: TRBV5-1
size: -
D: TRBD2
DNA: TGCGCCAGCACTGGACCTCCTAGCGGGGGGGCGGCTGAGCAGTTCTTC
CDR3: CASTGPPSGGAAEQFF

J: TRBJ2-1
V: TRBV24-1
size: few
D: TRBD2
DNA: TGTGCCACCAGTGATTCACTGCGGGGGAAATACAATGAGCAGTTCTTC
CDR3: CATSDSLRGKYNEQFF

J: TRBJ2-5
V: TRBV7-9
size: many
D: -
DNA: TGTGCCAGCAGCTCTCCGGGACCACTGGGGGCGGCCCAGTACTTC
CDR3: CASSSPGPLGAAQYF

J: TRBJ2-5
V: TRBV9
size: -
D: -
DNA: TGTGCCAGCAGCGTGACTAGGACGCCGGGGGAGACCCAGTACTTC
CDR3: CASSVTRTPGETQYF

J: TRBJ2-1
V: TRBV11-2
size: -
D: TRBD1
DNA: TGTGCCAGCAGCTTAGGCGGGCAGGGGGCTCAGTTCTTC
CDR3: CASSLGGQGAQFF

J: TRBJ2-7
V: TRBV5-6
size: few
D: -
DNA: TGTGCCAGCAGCTTCGGGAACAGCGCGGCCTACGAGCAGTACTTC
CDR3: CASSFGNSAAYEQYF

J: TRBJ2-3
V: TRBV20-1
size: -
D: TRBD2
DNA: TGCAGTGCTAGAAGTCCGGGACTAGCAAGCACAGATACGCAGTATTTT
CDR3: CSARSPGLASTDTQYF

J: TRBJ2-3
V: TRBV12-3/TRBV12-4
size: -
D: TRBD1
DNA: TGTGCCAGCAGTCTGGGGTTGGGACAGAGGACAGATACGCAGTATTTT
CDR3: CASSLGLGQRTDTQYF

J: TRBJ2-3
V: TRBV4-1
size: -
D: -
DNA: TGCGCCAGCAGCCAAGATCAGAGCACAGATACGCAGTATTTT
CDR3: CASSQDQSTDTQYF

J: TRBJ1-1
V: TRBV4-1
size: -
D: -
DNA: TGCGCCAGCAGCAACCCCGGAGGATACACTGAAGCTTTCTTT
CDR3: CASSNPGGYTEAFF

J: TRBJ1-2
V: TRBV7-2
size: -
D: -
DNA: TGTGCCAGCAGCTCCGAGACGGAGAACTATGGCTACACCTTC
CDR3: CASSSETENYGYTF

J: TRBJ2-2
V: TRBV28
size: -
D: -
DNA: TGTGCCAGCAGTTCTGCGGGAGAGGGGGCCGGGGAGCTGTTTTTT
CDR3: CASSSAGEGAGELFF

J: TRBJ2-1
V: TRBV24-1
size: few
D: TRBD2
DNA: TGTGCCACCAGCCGCGGGACTAGCGGGAGAAATGAGCAGTTCTTC
CDR3: CATSRGTSGRNEQFF

J: TRBJ2-3
V: TRBV3-1
size: few
D: -
DNA: TGTGCCAGCAGCCAAGGGACAGCCACAGATACGCAGTATTTT
CDR3: CASSQGTATDTQYF

J: TRBJ2-5
V: TRBV3-1
size: -
D: -
DNA: TGTGCCAGCGGCCTCTCCCTTCAAGAGACCCAGTACTTC
CDR3: CASGLSLQETQYF

J: TRBJ2-7
V: TRBV27
size: -
D: TRBD1
DNA: TGTGCCAGCAGTTTTCTCTGGCCAGGGGGTAGGCAGTACTTC
CDR3: CASSFLWPGGRQYF

J: TRBJ2-2
V: TRBV7-2
size: -
D: -
DNA: TGTGCCAGCAGCTTAAATCCCTTTGGCACCGGGGAGCTGTTTTTT
CDR3: CASSLNPFGTGELFF

J: TRBJ2-1
V: TRBV9
size: -
D: TRBD2
DNA: TGTGCCAGCAGCAAGACCCGACAAAGCGGGAGAGGCAATGAGCAGTTCTTC
CDR3: CASSKTRQSGRGNEQFF

J: TRBJ2-7
V: TRBV20-1
size: few
D: TRBD2
DNA: TGCAGTGCCAATAGCGTTGACTTGCGGGGGGATAACTACGAGCAGTACTTC
CDR3: CSANSVDLRGDNYEQYF

J: TRBJ2-3
V: TRBV12-3/TRBV12-4
size: few
D: TRBD2
DNA: TGTGCCAGCAGTTTCGGGACTAGTAGCGCAGATACGCAGTATTTT
CDR3: CASSFGTSSADTQYF

J: TRBJ2-3
V: TRBV12-3/TRBV12-4
size: -
D: -
DNA: TGTGCCAGCAGTCCCCCGTCGGGGTGGGATGCAGATACGCAGTATTTT
CDR3: CASSPPSGWDADTQYF

J: TRBJ2-1
V: TRBV4-1
size: once
D: TRBD2
DNA: TGCGCCAGCAGCCAACCTACTAGCGACAATGAGCAGTTCTTC
CDR3: CASSQPTSDNEQFF

J: TRBJ2-1
V: TRBV18
size: -
D: TRBD2
DNA: TGTGCCAGCTCACCTCGACTAGCGGGAGAAGTAGGCAATGAGCAGTTCTTC
CDR3: CASSPRLAGEVGNEQFF

J: TRBJ2-7
V: TRBV24-1
size: -
D: -
DNA: TGTGCCACCAGTGATTTTGGGACGGACGAGCAGTACTTC
CDR3: CATSDFGTDEQYF

J: TRBJ2-5
V: TRBV7-9
size: few
D: -
DNA: TGTGCCAGCAGCTTAAGGACTGCAGAGGAGACCCAGTACTTC
CDR3: CASSLRTAEETQYF

J: TRBJ2-3
V: TRBV25-1
size: -
D: TRBD2
DNA: TGTGCCAGCAGTGAATCTAAGCAGGGTGGGACTAGCGGAGATACGCAGTATTTT
CDR3: CASSESKQGGTSGDTQYF

J: TRBJ2-6
V: TRBV7-3
size: -
D: -
DNA: TGTGCCAGCAGCTTAGACCCAGGGGGGGCCAACGTCCTGACTTTC
CDR3: CASSLDPGGANVLTF

J: TRBJ2-7
V: TRBV6-1
size: -
D: TRBD1
DNA: TGTGCCAGCAGTGACCCTCGACAGGGGGGCAACGAGCAGTACTTC
CDR3: CASSDPRQGGNEQYF

J: TRBJ2-2
V: TRBV18
size: -
D: TRBD2
DNA: TGTGCCAGCTCATCCACTAGCGGGAGACTCGCCGGGGAGCTGTTTTTT
CDR3: CASSSTSGRLAGELFF